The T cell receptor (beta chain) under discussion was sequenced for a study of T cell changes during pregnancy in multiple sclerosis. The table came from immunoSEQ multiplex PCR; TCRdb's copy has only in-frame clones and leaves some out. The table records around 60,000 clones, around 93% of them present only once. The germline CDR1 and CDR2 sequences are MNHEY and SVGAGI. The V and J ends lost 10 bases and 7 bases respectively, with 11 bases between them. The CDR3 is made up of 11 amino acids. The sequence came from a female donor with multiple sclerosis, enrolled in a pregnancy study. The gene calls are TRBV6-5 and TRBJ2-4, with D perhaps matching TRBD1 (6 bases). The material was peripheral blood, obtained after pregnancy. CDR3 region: CATTQGNIQYF. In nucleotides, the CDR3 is TGTGCCACCACCCAGGGGAACATTCAGTACTTC.